Listed below are T cell receptor beta chains from one sample, sequenced in a study of naive and memory T cell subsets. A single record per CDR3 protein comes from TCRdb applying MiXCR to the UMI-ligation and nested PCR reads. The data show about 90,000 distinct CDR3 sequences, about 11% seen once. Sequencing was performed on naive CD4+ T cells from blood. The receptor source for this set is a human donor in good health. Both conserved end residues are part of each CDR3. A D gene is named only where the DNA matches it firmly. Some rows mark clone size as missing; the rest say once, few, many or name a class of expanded clone.

>TRBV7-2|TRBJ1-2|NA|NA
CASRHGRGGEIYGYTF
TGTGCCAGCAGACACGGGAGGGGAGGGGAAATCTATGGCTACACCTTC
>TRBV24-1|TRBJ2-5|many|TRBD1
CATSGDRGPQETQYF
TGTGCCACCAGTGGGGACAGGGGACCTCAAGAGACCCAGTACTTC
>TRBV7-3|TRBJ2-3|once|NA
CASSFEASETDTQYF
TGTGCCAGCAGCTTCGAGGCTAGCGAAACAGATACGCAGTATTTT
>TRBV7-2|TRBJ2-5|NA|NA
CASSLAKETQYF
TGTGCCAGCAGCTTAGCGAAGGAGACCCAGTACTTC
>TRBV27|TRBJ1-1|many|TRBD1
CASSLSRGGNTEAFF
TGTGCCAGCAGTTTATCCAGGGGGGGGAACACTGAAGCTTTCTTT
>TRBV11-2|TRBJ2-1|few|TRBD2
CASSSSPSGGGNEQFF
TGTGCCAGCAGCTCCAGCCCTAGCGGGGGGGGCAATGAGCAGTTCTTC
>TRBV3-1|TRBJ2-1|NA|TRBD2
CASSHGRRLAGPNEQFF
TGTGCCAGCAGCCATGGTAGAAGACTAGCGGGGCCGAATGAGCAGTTCTTC
>TRBV20-1|TRBJ2-5|few|NA
CSARRGGTTGQETQYF
TGCAGTGCTAGAAGGGGCGGGACGACAGGCCAAGAGACCCAGTACTTC
>TRBV20-1|TRBJ1-5|once|NA
CSASRPGQPQHF
TGCAGTGCTAGTCGTCCGGGTCAGCCCCAGCATTTT
>TRBV19|TRBJ1-1|NA|NA
CASTPTGFLNTEAFF
TGTGCCAGTACTCCGACGGGATTCTTGAACACTGAAGCTTTCTTT
>TRBV12-3/TRBV12-4|TRBJ2-3|NA|NA
CASSKLGSTDTQYF
TGTGCCAGCAGTAAACTAGGGAGCACAGATACGCAGTATTTT
>TRBV5-4|TRBJ2-7|many|NA
CASSPAGTYEQYF
TGTGCCAGCAGCCCGGCGGGCACCTACGAGCAGTACTTC
>TRBV4-3|TRBJ2-7|NA|TRBD2
CASSQDRKGGRNEQYF
TGCGCCAGCAGCCAAGATCGGAAGGGAGGGAGGAACGAGCAGTACTTC
>TRBV4-2|TRBJ2-7|NA|TRBD2
CASSQPAGGGYEQYF
TGTGCCAGCAGCCAACCTGCGGGGGGGGGCTACGAGCAGTACTTC
>TRBV29-1|TRBJ2-3|NA|TRBD2
CSVGTSRVLTDTQYF
TGCAGCGTGGGGACTAGCAGGGTGCTCACAGATACGCAGTATTTT
>TRBV6-2/TRBV6-3|TRBJ2-3|few|TRBD2
CASSYPVGGTSEFSTDTQYF
TGTGCCAGCAGTTACCCGGTCGGTGGGACTAGCGAATTTTCCACAGATACGCAGTATTTT
>TRBV7-9|TRBJ2-3|few|TRBD2
CASSLGLAGVRTDTQYF
TGTGCCAGCAGCCTCGGACTAGCGGGAGTCCGCACAGATACGCAGTATTTT
>TRBV18|TRBJ2-5|few|NA
CASSPHQGIETQYF
TGTGCCAGCTCACCACATCAGGGGATAGAGACCCAGTACTTC
>TRBV12-3/TRBV12-4|TRBJ2-2|NA|NA
CASSLGRPNTGELFF
TGTGCCAGCAGTTTGGGCAGACCGAACACCGGGGAGCTGTTTTTT
>TRBV2|TRBJ2-7|many|NA
CASSEALPGSYEQYF
TGTGCCAGCAGTGAAGCACTTCCCGGGTCCTACGAGCAGTACTTC
>TRBV28|TRBJ1-2|few|NA
CASSSGTNGYTF
TGTGCCAGCAGTTCGGGGACGAATGGCTACACCTTC
>TRBV11-3|TRBJ1-2|NA|TRBD1
CASSLAGQGNYGYTF
TGTGCCAGCAGCTTAGCGGGACAGGGAAACTATGGCTACACCTTC
>TRBV12-3/TRBV12-4|TRBJ2-1|few|TRBD2
CASKRTSGSSPFF
TGTGCCAGCAAAAGGACTAGCGGGAGCTCGCCGTTCTTC
>TRBV6-5|TRBJ2-3|many|NA
CASRPQGSTDTQYF
TGTGCCAGCAGACCACAGGGAAGCACAGATACGCAGTATTTT
>TRBV29-1|TRBJ2-5|NA|NA
CSVEDFGLASETQYF
TGCAGCGTTGAAGATTTTGGTCTAGCATCAGAGACCCAGTACTTC
>TRBV4-1|TRBJ2-3|few|NA
CASSQVTPTDTQYF
TGCGCCAGCAGCCAAGTCACACCAACAGATACGCAGTATTTT
>TRBV6-5|TRBJ2-3|many|NA
CASRETSTDTQYF
TGTGCCAGCAGAGAAACTAGCACAGATACGCAGTATTTT
>TRBV3-1|TRBJ1-1|NA|NA
CASSQEVQNTEAFF
TGTGCCAGCAGCCAAGAGGTGCAGAACACTGAAGCTTTCTTT
>TRBV28|TRBJ2-1|NA|TRBD2
CASRTSGGNEQFF
TGTGCCAGTAGGACTAGCGGGGGTAATGAGCAGTTCTTC
>TRBV14|TRBJ2-1|NA|TRBD1
CASSLRQGTNYNEQFF
TGTGCCAGCAGCTTGCGACAGGGGACAAACTACAATGAGCAGTTCTTC
>TRBV20-1|TRBJ2-7|many|NA
CSARAGARKQYF
TGCAGTGCTCGGGCGGGGGCCCGAAAGCAGTACTTC
>TRBV2|TRBJ2-2|NA|NA
CASSRSRQTGELFF
TGTGCCAGCAGCCGAAGTAGACAGACCGGGGAGCTGTTTTTT
>TRBV7-8|TRBJ2-3|few|NA
CASSWGDSTDTQYF
TGTGCCAGCAGCTGGGGAGATAGCACAGATACGCAGTATTTT
>TRBV30|TRBJ2-7|few|TRBD2
CAGTSGRVSWGYEQYF
TGTGCCGGGACTAGCGGCAGAGTTTCTTGGGGCTACGAGCAGTACTTC
>TRBV6-5|TRBJ2-2|few|TRBD1
CASNPTGWGSNTGELFF
TGTGCCAGCAACCCGACAGGGTGGGGATCGAACACCGGGGAGCTGTTTTTT
>TRBV7-8|TRBJ2-7|few|TRBD2
CASSLGPGGGYEQYF
TGTGCCAGCAGCTTAGGACCGGGAGGGGGCTACGAGCAGTACTTC
>TRBV7-2|TRBJ1-1|NA|NA
CASSLDRLVEAFF
TGTGCCAGCAGCTTAGATAGGTTGGTTGAAGCTTTCTTT
>TRBV6-1|TRBJ2-1|many|TRBD2
CASSEVLLAGVYEQFF
TGTGCCAGCAGTGAAGTACTACTAGCGGGAGTGTATGAGCAGTTCTTC
>TRBV20-1|TRBJ2-4|NA|TRBD2
CSARESGLAGFQYF
TGCAGTGCTAGAGAAAGCGGACTAGCCGGGTTTCAGTACTTC
>TRBV15|TRBJ2-2|NA|NA
CATSEWLNTGELFF
TGTGCCACCAGCGAGTGGCTGAACACCGGGGAGCTGTTTTTT
>TRBV6-4|TRBJ1-1|few|TRBD1
CASSDQWTGNTEAFF
TGTGCCAGCAGTGACCAGTGGACAGGGAACACTGAAGCTTTCTTT
>TRBV3-1|TRBJ2-2|NA|NA
CASSQGAGIISGELFF
TGTGCCAGCAGCCAAGGGGCAGGGATAATCTCCGGGGAGCTGTTTTTT
>TRBV7-9|TRBJ2-1|many|TRBD1
CASSSGLSGTGNEQFF
TGTGCCAGCAGCTCAGGGCTCTCCGGGACAGGTAATGAGCAGTTCTTC
>TRBV6-5|TRBJ1-2|few|NA
CASSPQPLVTDGYTF
TGTGCCAGCAGTCCCCAGCCCCTCGTTACTGATGGCTACACCTTC
>TRBV18|TRBJ2-5|NA|NA
CASSGTIQETQYF
TGTGCCAGCTCGGGGACAATCCAAGAGACCCAGTACTTC
>TRBV7-3|TRBJ2-5|few|TRBD2
CASSRGGGQETQYF
TGTGCCAGCAGTCGCGGGGGAGGTCAAGAGACCCAGTACTTC
>TRBV7-6|TRBJ2-1|many|TRBD1
CASSWDRLNEQFF
TGTGCCAGCAGCTGGGACAGACTCAATGAGCAGTTCTTC